These 23 T cell receptor beta chains were sequenced from one sample in a study of sequential checkpoint blockade in melanoma. Treatment described: randomized to nivolumab then ipilimumab (arm A) or the reverse (arm B). TCRdb keeps only in-frame clones here, not all; method: immunoSEQ multiplex PCR. The sample has fewer than 20,000 clones, approximately 27% seen once. Material: tumor tissue (inferred from file names), obtained from a patient given nivolumab and ipilimumab in sequence. Receptor source: a human donor with melanoma.

This clone has at least ten counts. The chain has TRBV11-3 and TRBJ1-4; 8 nucleotides line up with TRBD1. The CDR3 is made up of 15 amino acids. V trimming: 5 bases; J trimming: 8 bases; junction bases outside the gene matches: 10. In germline, CDR1 is SGHNT, CDR2 YENEEA. The CDR3 loop reads CASSPKTGEGEKLFF. CDR3 coding DNA: TGTGCCAGCAGCCCGAAGACAGGGGAAGGCGAAAAACTGTTTTTT.

This clone occurred many times. The chain recombines TRBV9 with TRBJ2-7; 10 bases match TRBD1. Germline loops: CDR1 SGDLS, CDR2 YYNGEE. Trimming took 4 bases from V and 2 from J; bases not matched to a gene: 12. CDR3 length: 17 amino acids. CDR3 bases: TGTGCCAGCAGCTTACGGGTCCCGGGACAGGGGACCTACGAGCAGTACTTC. Amino acid sequence: CASSLRVPGQGTYEQYF.

This clone showed up just a few times. The CDR3 region has the DNA TGTGCCAGCAGTGAGTTAGACAATCCGATTTTACAGCCCCAGCATTTT. It encodes CASSELDNPILQPQHF. The genes are TRBV6-8 and TRBJ1-5; no clear D gene. CDR3 length: 16 residues. Looked up from germline, CDR1 is MNHGY and CDR2 is SAAAGT. V gave up 5 bases and J gave up 7 bases, with 21 bases separating them.

A few counts support this clone. The chain joins TRBV10-3 to TRBJ2-6; 8 positions agree with TRBD2. V lost 6 bases to trimming and J lost 0 bases; unmatched junction nucleotides: 4. The CDR3 runs 16 residues. CDR1 is ENHRY, CDR2 SYGVKD, per germline. The chain's CDR3 is CAIRGSGTSGANVLTF. The CDR3 DNA sequence: TGTGCCATCAGAGGTAGCGGGACCTCTGGGGCCAACGTCCTGACTTTC.

The rearrangement uses TRBV9 and TRBJ1-1; no firm D call. V lost 4 bases and J 2 bases, leaving 15 bases between the germline ends. CDR3 length: 15 amino acids. Looked up from germline, CDR1 is SGDLS and CDR2 is YYNGEE. This chain's CDR3 is CASSSRRTINTEAFF. The CDR3 DNA follows: TGTGCCAGCAGCTCCCGCAGGACCATAAACACTGAAGCTTTCTTT. The whole variable domain, remainder taken from reference TRBV9 and TRBJ1-1, is DSGVTQTPKHLITATGQRVTLRCSPRSGDLSVYWYQQSLDQGLQFLIQYYNGEERAKGNILERFSAQQFPDLHSELNLSSLELGDSALYFCASSSRRTINTEAFFGQGTRLTVV.

In its sample, this clone was seen a few times. J is TRBJ2-7 and V is TRBV6-8; possibly TRBD1 or TRBD2 for D (5 bases each). Trimming left V 3 bases short and J 2 bases short, with 11 bases between. CDR1 is MNHGY and CDR2 is SAAAGT in the germline V gene. The CDR3 spans 14 residues. This CDR3 reads CASSYLGETYEQYF. DNA for the CDR3: TGTGCCAGCAGTTATTTGGGGGAGACCTACGAGCAGTACTTC.

A few counts support this clone. The chain recombines TRBV11-3 with TRBJ2-7, with D hard to call. The V gene's germline CDR1 is SGHNT and CDR2 YENEEA. This CDR3 contains 14 residues. Trimming pared 2 bases from V and 0 bases from J, leaving 8 bases between. This CDR3 reads CASSLTHHSYEQYF. The DNA for the CDR3 is TGTGCCAGCAGCTTAACACACCACTCCTACGAGCAGTACTTC. Based on the CDR3 plus reference TRBV11-3 and TRBJ2-7, the full variable domain is EAGVVQSPRYKIIEKKQPVAFWCNPISGHNTLYWYLQNLGQGPELLIRYENEEAVDDSQLPKDRFSAERLKGVDSTLKIQPAELGDSAVYLCASSLTHHSYEQYFGPGTRLTVT.

The chain couples TRBV30 to TRBJ1-5, with a possible D match to TRBD1 (5 bases). The V and J ends lost 8 bases and 2 bases respectively, with 13 bases between them. Germline lookup yields CDR1 GTSNPN and CDR2 SVGIG (reference sequence). This CDR3 comprises 13 residues. CDR3 nucleotides: TGTGCCCTCCTGGGGGGAGGCAATCAGCCCCAGCATTTT. The encoded protein is CALLGGGNQPQHF.

This clone was counted between two and nine times. The chain carries TRBV15 and TRBJ1-5; 8 bases map to TRBD1. Germline CDR1 LNHNV, CDR2 YYDKDF (reference sequence). Trimming cost V 6 bases and J 7 bases; bases outside gene matches: 8. CDR3 size: 14 residues. CDR3 protein: CATSLDREGQPQHF. CDR3 nucleotide sequence: TGTGCCACCAGTTTGGACAGGGAAGGCCAGCCCCAGCATTTT. Supplemented by reference TRBV15 and TRBJ1-5, the full variable domain reads DAMVIQNPRYQVTQFGKPVTLSCSQTLNHNVMYWYQQKSSQAPKLLFHYYDKDFNNEADTPDNFQSRRPNTSFCFLDIRSPGLGDTAMYLCATSLDREGQPQHFGDGTRLSIL.

In this sample, this clone turned up a few times. The rearrangement links TRBV6-8 to TRBJ2-7; D might be TRBD2 (6 bases). CDR1 is MNHGY and CDR2 is SAAAGT in the germline V gene. The V and J ends lost 2 bases and 4 bases respectively, with 9 bases between them. This CDR3 region has 13 residues. The CDR3 DNA sequence: TGTGCCAGCAGTTACGGGGGGAGGTACGAGCAGTACTTC. This gives the protein CASSYGGRYEQYF.

This chain uses TRBV5-1 with TRBJ1-4, with TRBD1 as a possible D gene (5 bases). This CDR3 is 15 amino acids long. The ends were cut back, 1 base at V and 4 bases at J, with 11 bases in the middle. The germline V gene encodes CDR1 SGHRS and CDR2 YFSETQ. The CDR3 protein is CASSLFTGFNEKLFF. CDR3 in DNA: TGCGCCAGCAGCTTGTTTACAGGCTTTAATGAAAAACTGTTTTTT.

This clone was detected only a few times. The chain employs TRBV11-3 and TRBJ2-3; D assignment may be TRBD1 or TRBD2 (5 bases each). The germline CDR1 and CDR2 sequences are SGHNT and YENEEA. V was trimmed by 2 bases and J by 5 bases, leaving 14 bases between them. This CDR3 comprises 15 residues. Here the CDR3 DNA reads TGTGCCAGCAGCTTAACCGGGACCACTGGAGATACGCAGTATTTT. Its protein is CASSLTGTTGDTQYF.

In its sample, this clone was seen many times. The genes are TRBV7-4 and TRBJ2-5; no firm D call. V lost 5 bases and J 3 bases, leaving 13 bases between the germline ends. This CDR3 contains 14 residues. Germline values: CDR1 SGHVT, CDR2 SQSDAQ. CDR3 sequence: CASSPGPAEETQYF. CDR3 nucleotides: TGTGCCAGCAGCCCTGGACCAGCCGAAGAGACCCAGTACTTC. Combining the CDR3 with reference TRBV7-4 and TRBJ2-5 gives the whole variable domain GAGVSQSPRYKVAKRGRDVALRCDSISGHVTLYWYRQTLGQGSEVLTYSQSDAQRDKSGRPSGRFSAERPERSVSTLKIQRTEQGDSAVYLCASSPGPAEETQYFGPGTRLLVL.

The V call is TRBV25-1, the J call TRBJ2-6, with D possibly called TRBD1 or TRBD2 (5 bases each). The CDR3 is 18 amino acids. The V gene lost 9 bases and the J gene lost 0 bases, with 21 bases spanning the gap. The germline gives CDR1 MGHDK, CDR2 SYGVNS. The CDR3 nucleotides are TGTGCCAGTCTTACTAGACAGCTCATGAGCTCTGGGGCCAACGTCCTGACTTTC. Encoded protein: CASLTRQLMSSGANVLTF.

The CDR3 DNA reads TGCGCCAGCAGCTTAAGAACCCCGGAGGAAAAACTGTTTTTT. This translates into CASSLRTPEEKLFF. The genes are TRBV5-1 and TRBJ1-4, with D uncertain. Germline V CDR1 and CDR2: SGHRS, YFSETQ. The V end lost 2 bases, the J end lost 8 bases, and 13 bases lay between the germline ends. This CDR3 contains 14 residues.

In its sample, this clone was seen many times. CDR3 sequence reads: CASSLDQAGGAEQYF. In nucleotides, the CDR3 is TGTGCCAGCAGCTTAGATCAGGCAGGGGGAGCCGAGCAGTACTTC. This sequence joins TRBV11-3 and TRBJ2-7; 7 bases fit TRBD1. Trimming removed 0 bases from V and 6 bases from J; junction bases left unmatched: 8. The CDR3 consists of 15 residues. The V gene's germline CDR1 is SGHNT and CDR2 YENEEA.

The genes are TRBV6-8 and TRBJ2-1; TRBD2 matches at 9 bases. CDR3 length: 16 amino acids. CDR1 is MNHGY and CDR2 is SAAAGT in the germline V gene. V was clipped by 8 bases and J by 1 base; unmatched bases: 9. This chain's CDR3 is CASAGGIGGSYNEQFF. The CDR3 coding sequence is TGTGCCAGCGCGGGAGGGATCGGAGGGTCCTACAATGAGCAGTTCTTC.

This rearrangement joins TRBV29-1 to TRBJ2-3, with TRBD2 matching over 11 bases. The germline gives CDR1 SQVTM, CDR2 ANQGSEA. The ends lost 4 bases at V and 6 bases at J; junction bases unmatched: 9. The CDR3 has 15 residues. CDR3 in amino acids: CSVGSSGGAADTQYF. CDR3 bases: TGCAGCGTTGGAAGTAGCGGGGGGGCCGCGGATACGCAGTATTTT.

V is TRBV6-8 and J is TRBJ1-2; 7 nucleotides agree with TRBD1. V was clipped by 10 bases and J by 7 bases; unmatched bases: 9. Germline CDR1 reads MNHGY; CDR2 reads SAAAGT. The CDR3 spans 12 residues. CDR3 residues: CAISTGVGGYTF. The CDR3 DNA reads TGTGCCATCAGCACAGGGGTCGGTGGCTACACCTTC.

This clone came up many times. This chain links TRBV7-6 with TRBJ2-7, with 10 nucleotides matching TRBD2. V lost 2 bases and J lost 1; bases outside the gene matches: 5. The CDR3 sequence is 16 residues long. CDR1 and CDR2 (germline): SGHVS, FNYEAQ. The CDR3 DNA follows: TGTGCCAGCAGCTTACTGTTAGCGGGAGGATCCTACGAGCAGTACTTC. It translates to CASSLLLAGGSYEQYF.

This clone has at least ten counts. The chain joins TRBV11-3 to TRBJ2-7; TRBD2 is a possible D gene (6 bases). Deletions cut 3 bases from V and 2 bases from J, with 11 bases between. This CDR3 has 14 amino acids. CDR1 SGHNT and CDR2 YENEEA come from the germline V gene. This CDR3 reads CASSFSSGAYEQYF. The CDR3 region has the DNA TGTGCCAGCAGCTTTAGTAGCGGTGCCTACGAGCAGTACTTC. The whole variable domain, filled in from reference TRBV11-3 and TRBJ2-7, reads EAGVVQSPRYKIIEKKQPVAFWCNPISGHNTLYWYLQNLGQGPELLIRYENEEAVDDSQLPKDRFSAERLKGVDSTLKIQPAELGDSAVYLCASSFSSGAYEQYFGPGTRLTVT.

The table lists this clone with a few counts. The genes are TRBV9 and TRBJ2-1; 8 nucleotides align to TRBD2. The CDR3 is 17 residues long. Germline V gene sequence: CDR1 SGDLS, CDR2 YYNGEE. V trimming: 0 bases; J trimming: 3 bases; junction bases outside the gene matches: 8. The CDR3 is CASSVEPPGTSYNEQFF. The DNA of the CDR3 is TGTGCCAGCAGCGTAGAGCCCCCGGGGACTAGCTACAATGAGCAGTTCTTC.

This clone has ten or more counts. This chain joins TRBV11-3 and TRBJ2-2; 10 bases are a match to TRBD1. Germline CDR1 SGHNT, CDR2 YENEEA. The junction had 10 bases not matched to a gene; V was cut back by 3 bases and J by 6 bases. The CDR3 covers 17 residues. For the CDR3, the DNA is TGTGCCAGCAGCTTGGGGCTCGGGACAGGGGATTCCGGGGAGCTGTTTTTT. Translating it yields CASSLGLGTGDSGELFF.